The rows below give T cell receptor beta chains drawn from one sample of a study of T-cell memory formation after mild COVID-19. TCRdb used MiXCR to reprocess the 5' RACE reads, holding one entry per CDR3 protein. The table records approximately 500,000 distinct CDR3 sequences, 20% to 25% of them present only once. Sequencing input: PBMCs or a T cell subset sorted from them (not recorded which). The receptors come from an adult woman who had mild COVID-19 (a few samples of this study predate the infection). Cell type and time point are not known. Each CDR3 is given with its conserved first and last residue. The D gene is left open where the match is weak. Size values are once, few and many counts, or a class for expanded clones, and some rows have none.

clone_size | j_call | d_call | v_call | cdr3_nt | cdr3_aa
many | TRBJ2-2 | TRBD1 | TRBV30 | TGTGCCTGGAGTGTTCCGGGGACAGACACCGGGGAGCTGTTTTTT | CAWSVPGTDTGELFF
many | TRBJ2-2 | - | TRBV5-1 | TGCGCCAGCAGCCGAAATGGGGACAACACCGGGGAGCTGTTTTTT | CASSRNGDNTGELFF
few | TRBJ2-7 | - | TRBV18 | TGTGCCAGCTCACCAAGTTGGAACTCCTACGAGCAGTACTTC | CASSPSWNSYEQYF
few | TRBJ1-1 | - | TRBV5-1 | TGCGCCAGCAGCTTGGCTGGGGATTTTGGTGAAGCTTTCTTT | CASSLAGDFGEAFF
few | TRBJ2-3 | TRBD2 | TRBV29-1 | TGCAGCGGGGATTTCGGACTAGCGGGGGGCACAGATACGCAGTATTTT | CSGDFGLAGGTDTQYF
few | TRBJ2-2 | - | TRBV6-5 | TGTGCCAGCAGTTATGCCCCCCACCGGACCGGGGAGCTGTTTTTT | CASSYAPHRTGELFF
many | TRBJ2-2 | TRBD1 | TRBV5-1 | TGCGCCAGCAGTCCCGGGACAGGGATGAACACCGGGGAGCTGTTTTTT | CASSPGTGMNTGELFF
- | TRBJ1-5 | - | TRBV24-1 | TGTGCCACCAGTGAGGACAGCAATCAGCCCCAGCATTTT | CATSEDSNQPQHF
- | TRBJ1-4 | TRBD1 | TRBV28 | TGTGCCAGCAGTAGGGACAGGGTGGATGAAAAACTGTTTTTT | CASSRDRVDEKLFF
few | TRBJ1-1 | - | TRBV5-1 | TGCGCCAGCAGCTTGGTTGGACGGAACGTGAACACTGAAGCTTTCTTT | CASSLVGRNVNTEAFF
- | TRBJ2-6 | - | TRBV7-2 | TGTGCCAGTTCTCCGATCATCTCTGGGGCCAACGTCCTGACTTTC | CASSPIISGANVLTF
- | TRBJ1-1 | - | TRBV5-6 | TGTGCCAGCAGCTTGGCGGGGCTTGGTGGTGAAGCTTTCTTT | CASSLAGLGGEAFF
few | TRBJ2-2 | TRBD1 | TRBV14 | TGTGCCAGCAGCTACAGGGGCTGGAACACCGGGGAGCTGTTTTTT | CASSYRGWNTGELFF
- | TRBJ1-3 | - | TRBV5-1 | TGCGCCAGCAGAGGGGCAAATGGAAACACCATATATTTT | CASRGANGNTIYF
- | TRBJ2-3 | - | TRBV15 | TGTGCCACCAGCACTCCTCCTAACGGGAGAAGCAGGGGTACGCAGTATTTT | CATSTPPNGRSRGTQYF
many | TRBJ2-3 | - | TRBV29-1 | TGCAGCGCAGCTAGCACAGATACGCAGTATTTT | CSAASTDTQYF
few | TRBJ2-3 | TRBD2 | TRBV9 | TGTGCCAGCAGCGTGGGACTAGCGTTACGGACAGATACGCAGTATTTT | CASSVGLALRTDTQYF
- | TRBJ2-1 | TRBD2 | TRBV2 | TGTGCCAGCAGCGAACTAGCGGGGGGTGCCTACAATGAGCAGTTCTTC | CASSELAGGAYNEQFF
few | TRBJ1-5 | - | TRBV10-3 | TGTGCCATCAGTGAAGTCGCCAGGGAGCGATTGGGGATGAAGAGAGGCAATCAGCCCCAGCATTTT | CAISEVARERLGMKRGNQPQHF
- | TRBJ2-2 | - | TRBV7-9 | TGTGCCAGCAGCCAGGGGTTTATCCGGACAAACACCGGGGAGCTGTTTTTT | CASSQGFIRTNTGELFF
few | TRBJ1-2 | - | TRBV7-8 | TGTGCCAGCAGCTTACGGCTCGGTGGCTACACCTTC | CASSLRLGGYTF
few | TRBJ1-6 | TRBD1 | TRBV6-5 | TGTGCCAGCAGTTACCTGACAGGGTGGACTAATTCACCCCTCCACTTT | CASSYLTGWTNSPLHF
few | TRBJ1-5 | TRBD1 | TRBV20-1 | TGCAGTGCTAGCGGGACAGGGGGCAATCAGCCCCAGCATTTT | CSASGTGGNQPQHF
- | TRBJ2-5 | - | TRBV11-3 | TGTGCCAGCAGCTTAGGGACGAGGGACGAGACCCAGTACTTC | CASSLGTRDETQYF
- | TRBJ1-1 | TRBD1 | TRBV7-3 | TGTGCCAGCAGCTCTCTACAGGGGGCTGAAGCTTTCTTT | CASSSLQGAEAFF
few | TRBJ2-7 | TRBD1 | TRBV2 | TGTGCCAGCAGAGAAGGACAGGGAGTCCCCTACGAGCAGTACTTC | CASREGQGVPYEQYF
- | TRBJ2-7 | TRBD2 | TRBV2 | TGTGCCATCGGGACTAGCGTGATCTCCTACGAGCAGTACTTC | CAIGTSVISYEQYF